The sequence of this T cell receptor (beta chain) was determined in a study of blood T cell repertoires in COVID-19. Original data processing: Reference gene primer amplification gave estimated nucleated cell counts. Generated by immunoSEQ multiplex PCR, the TCRdb table keeps only in-frame clones and is missing some. D and trimming were read from the DNA, whereas the V and J calls and clone size are those reported in that table. The sample includes 45,000 to 50,000 clones, 80% to 90% of them seen just once. J lost 1 base, V lost 4 bases, and 9 bases had no gene match. Germline V gives CDR1 MNHEY, CDR2 SVGAGI. The CDR3 contains 16 residues.

The specimen was peripheral blood. The TCR comes from a woman aged 80 or over with COVID-19, enrolled during active disease. V gene TRBV6-5 combines with J gene TRBJ1-1, with 7 nucleotides matching TRBD1. For the CDR3, the DNA is TGTGCCAGCAGTTCCCACAGGGGTGGTCGGAACACTGAAGCTTTCTTT. Protein sequence: CASSSHRGGRNTEAFF.